Below, 23 T cell receptor beta chains from the same sample are listed, as sequenced in a study of cytomegalovirus exposure and HLA in healthy donors (dated by TCRdb to the late 2010s). Receptor libraries were prepared by the immunoSEQ multiplex PCR assay. For the multiplex PCR, a mixture combining 60 forward primers for TCR Vbeta segments and 13 reverse primers for TCR Jbeta segments was used. The table comes from immuneACCESS by way of TCRdb, which keeps in-frame sequences with V and J called. Part of the clones is missing from these tables; in studies checked, under half for an unresolved V gene and the rest for unknown reasons. In this sample the table shows 150,000 or so clones, 60% to 80% of which occur a single time. Roughly 12% of the sample belongs to the ten largest clones. The sample comprised PBMCs. These receptors all come from a man between 25 and 39 years old in good health and CMV-seropositive.

V and J are TRBV28 and TRBJ2-7, with TRBD2 identical over 7 bases. The CDR3 has 16 amino acids. After removal of 0 bases from V and 2 bases from J, the junction contained 7 bases not matched to a gene. In germline, CDR1 is MDHEN, CDR2 SYDVKM. CDR3 sequence: CASSLWGRGSPYEQYF. The CDR3 DNA is TGTGCCAGCAGTTTATGGGGGAGGGGAAGCCCCTACGAGCAGTACTTC.

The chain recombines TRBV6-5 with TRBJ2-7, with TRBD1 matching 7 bases. CDR3 length equals 14 residues. Germline assignment: CDR1 MNHEY and CDR2 SVGAGI. V was clipped by 5 bases and J by 6 bases; unmatched bases: 10. CDR3 sequence: CASSPRTGWAEQYF. The CDR3 DNA reads as TGTGCCAGCAGTCCCCGGACAGGTTGGGCCGAGCAGTACTTC.

The rearrangement joins TRBV5-4 to TRBJ2-7; D is ambiguous. Germline CDR1 and CDR2: SGHNT and YYREEE (reference sequence). V dropped 4 bases and J dropped 1 base, with 12 bases sitting between them. The CDR3 contains 14 residues. The DNA of the CDR3 is TGTGCCAGCAGCAAAGACATTACGTCCTACGAGCAGTACTTC. Residues: CASSKDITSYEQYF. The full variable domain, completed using reference TRBV5-4 and TRBJ2-7, is ETGVTQSPTHLIKTRGQQVTLRCSSQSGHNTVSWYQQALGQGPQFIFQYYREEENGRGNFPPRFSGLQFPNYSSELNVNALELDDSALYLCASSKDITSYEQYFGPGTRLTVT.

This rearrangement joins TRBV6-5 to TRBJ1-1, with 12 bases matching TRBD1. V dropped 6 bases and J dropped 0; count of bases not matched to a gene: 2. Germline loops: CDR1 MNHEY, CDR2 SVGAGI. This CDR3 comprises 15 residues. The CDR3 DNA follows: TGTGCCAGCAGCGGGACAGGGGGCTTGAACACTGAAGCTTTCTTT. It is translated as CASSGTGGLNTEAFF.

Worth noting for this clone: This same CDR3 is encoded by further DNA sequences in the sample. The gene calls are TRBV6-5 and TRBJ2-2; weak D call: TRBD1 (6 bases). V shed 0 bases and J shed 6 bases, with 14 bases lying between them. Germline V CDR1 and CDR2: MNHEY, SVGAGI. This CDR3 has 16 amino acids. CDR3 DNA sequence: TGTGCCAGCAGTTACTCGAACCTGGCAGGGGCCGGGGAGCTGTTTTTT. It specifies CASSYSNLAGAGELFF.

J is TRBJ2-7 and V is TRBV7-2, with 11 bases fitting TRBD2. The CDR3 runs 18 residues. Germline CDR1 and CDR2: SGHTA and FQGNSA. The trim removed 8 bases at V and 6 bases at J, leaving 21 bases unmatched. The CDR3 nucleotides are TGTGCCAGCCAAACTCACGGGGCTAGCGGGAGGAAGGGGGGCGAGCAGTACTTC. Its protein is CASQTHGASGRKGGEQYF. Supplemented by reference TRBV7-2 and TRBJ2-7, the full variable domain reads GAGVSQSPSNKVTEKGKDVELRCDPISGHTALYWYRQSLGQGLEFLIYFQGNSAPDKSGLPSDRFSAERTGGSVSTLTIQRTQQEDSAVYLCASQTHGASGRKGGEQYFGPGTRLTVT.

J is TRBJ2-5 and V is TRBV6-5, with TRBD1 matching over 7 bases. The J call may be incorrect, as the DNA end agrees better with TRBJ2-7. The CDR3 covers 14 residues. CDR1 is MNHEY and CDR2 is SVGAGI in the germline V gene. The CDR3 region is CASNNRGSSYEQYF. In DNA form, the CDR3 reads TGTGCCAGCAACAACAGGGGAAGTTCGTACGAGCAGTACTTC.

The chain combines TRBV29-1 with TRBJ1-2; D not certain. Germline V CDR1 and CDR2: SQVTM, ANQGSEA. The CDR3 length is 10 residues. V lost 7 bases and J 3 bases, leaving 6 bases between the germline ends. The CDR3 nucleotides read TGCAGCGCGGGAGACTATGGCTACACCTTC. Translated, it gives CSAGDYGYTF.

The CDR3 here is CASSLGLAVPASYNEQFF. The CDR3 DNA reads as TGTGCCAGTAGTCTGGGACTAGCGGTGCCCGCCTCCTACAATGAGCAGTTCTTC. The gene calls are TRBV19 and TRBJ2-1; 11 bases line up with TRBD2. V gave up 5 bases and J gave up 0 bases; unmatched junction bases: 9. Germline assignment: CDR1 LNHDA and CDR2 SQIVND (reference sequence). The CDR3 spans 18 residues.

V gene TRBV30 combines with J gene TRBJ2-3; tentatively, D is TRBD1 (6 bases). Trimming took 1 base from V and 9 from J, leaving 11 bases between them. Germline V gene lookup returns CDR1 GTSNPN and CDR2 SVGIG (reference sequence). CDR3 length: 12 residues. CDR3 region: CAWSGPTGTQYF. In nucleotides, the CDR3 is TGTGCCTGGAGTGGGCCCACAGGGACGCAGTATTTT.

This sequence joins TRBV28 and TRBJ1-2; 8 bases are a match to TRBD1. The CDR3 totals 15 residues. Looked up from germline, CDR1 is MDHEN and CDR2 is SYDVKM. The V segment lost 6 bases and the J segment 4 bases; nucleotides outside the gene matches: 10. The CDR3 region is CASRPETGAPYGYTF. The DNA of the CDR3 is TGTGCCAGCAGACCAGAGACAGGGGCTCCCTATGGCTACACCTTC.

CDR3 nucleotide sequence: TGTGCCAGCTCACCAGGTTCTACCGGAAACACCATATATTTT. Its translation is CASSPGSTGNTIYF. This sequence joins TRBV18 and TRBJ1-3; D is undetermined. The germline CDR1 and CDR2 sequences are KGHSH and LQKENI. Deletions cut 2 bases from V and 4 bases from J, with 9 bases between. CDR3 size: 14 residues. The whole variable domain, filled in from reference TRBV18 and TRBJ1-3, reads NAGVMQNPRHLVRRRGQEARLRCSPMKGHSHVYWYRQLPEEGLKFMVYLQKENIIDESGMPKERFSAEFPKEGPSILRIQQVVRGDSAAYFCASSPGSTGNTIYFGEGSWLTVV.

The chain has TRBV7-9 and TRBJ2-7; 8 nucleotides agree with TRBD2. The V gene end was trimmed by 2 bases and the J gene end by 6 bases; junction bases not matched to a gene: 9. CDR1 is SEHNR, CDR2 FQNEAQ, per germline (reference sequence). This CDR3 is 15 amino acids long. The CDR3 is CASSLLAGNRGEQYF. As DNA, the CDR3 is TGTGCCAGCAGCTTATTAGCGGGAAATCGAGGCGAGCAGTACTTC. Drawing the rest from reference TRBV7-9 and TRBJ2-7, the complete variable domain is DTGVSQNPRHKITKRGQNVTFRCDPISEHNRLYWYRQTLGQGPEFLTYFQNEAQLEKSRLLSDRFSAERPKGSFSTLEIQRTEQGDSAMYLCASSLLAGNRGEQYFGPGTRLTVT.

This sequence joins TRBV6-5 and TRBJ1-4, with D hard to call. The ends were cut back, 5 bases at V and 8 bases at J, with 12 bases in the middle. The germline CDR1 and CDR2 sequences are MNHEY and SVGAGI. The CDR3 has 13 amino acids. CDR3 nucleotides: TGTGCCAGCAGTAGCCCGGCAGGAGAAAAACTGTTTTTT. It specifies CASSSPAGEKLFF.

The V gene is TRBV5-1, the J gene TRBJ1-2; maybe TRBD1 (5 bases). CDR3 size: 15 residues. The V end lost 2 bases, the J end lost 5 bases, and 16 bases lay between the germline ends. The V gene's germline CDR1 is SGHRS and CDR2 YFSETQ. CDR3 nucleotide sequence: TGCGCCAGCAGCTTAGATGGGGGGACCGGGTATGGCTACACCTTC. As protein: CASSLDGGTGYGYTF.

The rearrangement joins TRBV19 to TRBJ1-5, with D unresolved. Trimming left V 5 bases short and J 3 bases short, with 8 bases between. Germline loops: CDR1 LNHDA, CDR2 SQIVND (reference sequence). The CDR3 runs to 13 residues. CDR3 sequence reads: CASSDTHNQPQHF. CDR3 in DNA: TGTGCCAGTAGTGACACCCACAATCAGCCCCAGCATTTT.

This clone has just one count. The genes are TRBV5-4 and TRBJ2-7, with 7 positions matching TRBD2. This CDR3 contains 14 residues. Germline loops: CDR1 SGHNT, CDR2 YYREEE (reference sequence). J gave up 0 bases and V 5 bases, and 5 bases lay outside the gene matches. In DNA form, the CDR3 reads TGTGCCAGCAGGGTGTGGGGGGGCTCCTACGAGCAGTACTTC. It is translated as CASRVWGGSYEQYF.

The chain links TRBV7-9 to TRBJ2-7; 8 bases match TRBD2. The CDR3 has 14 amino acids. Germline CDR1 and CDR2: SEHNR and FQNEAQ (reference sequence). J gave up 4 bases and V 5 bases, and 7 bases lay outside the gene matches. CDR3 residues: CASSRSGSSYEQYF. CDR3 sequence (DNA): TGTGCCAGCAGCCGAAGCGGGAGTTCGTACGAGCAGTACTTC.

This clone was counted once. V and J are TRBV4-2 and TRBJ2-1, with TRBD2 matching over 8 bases. The trim removed 0 bases at V and 4 bases at J, leaving 2 bases unmatched. There are 15 residues in the CDR3. The germline gives CDR1 LGHNA, CDR2 YNFKEQ. The CDR3 spells CASSQEASGYNEQFF. In DNA, the CDR3 is TGTGCCAGCAGCCAAGAGGCTAGCGGGTACAATGAGCAGTTCTTC.

This clone showed up just a few times. In DNA, the CDR3 is TGTGCCAGCAGTCACGACAGCACCGAAGCTTTCTTT. It encodes CASSHDSTEAFF. V is TRBV27 and J is TRBJ1-1; a weak D match, TRBD1 (5 bases). Germline values: CDR1 MNHEY, CDR2 SMNVEV (reference sequence). Trimming removed 5 bases at V and 8 bases at J, with 12 bases between. This CDR3 has 12 amino acids.

The rearrangement links TRBV5-1 to TRBJ2-7; D gene uncertain. Germline V gives CDR1 SGHRS, CDR2 YFSETQ. The V end lost 4 bases, the J end lost 2 bases, and 4 bases lay between the germline ends. The CDR3 is made up of 11 amino acids. The CDR3 reads CASSLTYEQYF. Here the CDR3 DNA reads TGCGCCAGCAGCCTAACCTACGAGCAGTACTTC. Combining the CDR3 with reference TRBV5-1 and TRBJ2-7 gives the whole variable domain KAGVTQTPRYLIKTRGQQVTLSCSPISGHRSVSWYQQTPGQGLQFLFEYFSETQRNKGNFPGRFSGRQFSNSRSEMNVSTLELGDSALYLCASSLTYEQYFGPGTRLTVT.

This chain uses TRBV18 with TRBJ1-1, with D tentatively TRBD1 (5 bases). Trimming removed 2 bases at V and 1 base at J, with 11 bases between. The germline CDR1 and CDR2 sequences are KGHSH and LQKENI. The CDR3 is 15 amino acids. CDR3 sequence: CASSPSSQGNTEAFF. In DNA, the CDR3 is TGTGCCAGCTCACCATCTTCGCAGGGGAACACTGAAGCTTTCTTT.

This rearrangement joins TRBV5-1 to TRBJ2-7, with 8 positions matching TRBD1. The CDR3 is 15 amino acids. V trimming: 1 base; J trimming: 3 bases; junction bases outside the gene matches: 6. CDR1 and CDR2 (germline): SGHRS, YFSETQ. The CDR3 reads CASSLLGTGNYEQYF. DNA for the CDR3: TGCGCCAGCAGCTTGTTAGGGACAGGAAACTACGAGCAGTACTTC.